Ten or more counts support the clone carrying this T cell receptor beta chain. Antigen specificity is unknown. This entry comes from a study of regulatory T cells in long-lasting Graves disease. Overall study context: Under 3 months of antithyroid drugs had been taken by newly diagnosed Graves' patients. General study points: Persistent disease exhibited a predilection for TRBV28, TRBJ1-2 and TRBJ2-5.

Germline trimming cut 5 bases from V and 1 base from J; bases unmatched to any gene: 7. The CDR3 spans 15 residues. Sample time point: newly diagnosed GD, antithyroid drugs for less than 3 months. RNA extracted from PBMCs served as the sequencing template. Those enrolled as patients came out of an endocrinology department in Xi'an, China. Researchers made TCR beta libraries by using iRepertoire HTBI primers and running Arm-PCR on CDR3 regions. Each CDR3 protein gets one entry after TCRdb re-called the multiplex PCR reads with MiXCR. The data contain around 400,000 distinct CDR3 sequences, about 16% of them seen just once; the ten biggest clones take up roughly 20%.

The J gene is TRBJ1-1, the V gene TRBV12-3 or TRBV12-4; 7 nucleotides line up with TRBD1. The sample consisted of peripheral blood mononuclear cells (PBMCs), taken at new diagnosis, from a patient treated with antithyroid drugs. This clonotype was obtained from a female donor with Graves disease. DNA of the CDR3: TGTGCCAGCAGTACCTCACAGGGGCAGAACACTGAAGCTTTCTTT. This gives the protein CASSTSQGQNTEAFF.